A selection of T cell receptor beta chains follows, all from one sample in a study of blood T cells in healthy people across ages. TCRdb recomputed calls from the 5' RACE reads with MiXCR, one row per CDR3 protein. The table has 800,000 or so distinct CDR3 sequences, around 25% seen once. The sample was also reused in another study, on T cells of mothers and their children.

The material sequenced was blood. The receptors originated from a boy younger than 18 in good health. Each CDR3 is given with its conserved first and last residue. The D gene is left open where the match is weak. A clone size is listed for some rows: how often the clone was seen (once, few, many), or a class if it is expanded.

TRBV9,NA,TRBJ1-6,NA,CASSVEGHLEPLHF,TGTGCCAGCAGCGTAGAGGGACACCTCGAACCCCTCCACTTT
TRBV15,TRBD1,TRBJ1-5,NA,CATSRELGTANSNQPQHF,TGTGCCACCAGCAGAGAGTTAGGGACAGCGAATAGCAATCAGCCCCAGCATTTT
TRBV10-3,NA,TRBJ1-2,NA,CAISELGARGGYTF,TGTGCCATCAGTGAGTTGGGAGCCCGTGGAGGCTACACCTTC
TRBV7-9,NA,TRBJ2-1,NA,CASSLWRGGSYNEQFF,TGTGCCAGCAGCTTATGGCGTGGGGGGTCCTACAATGAGCAGTTCTTC
TRBV13,TRBD2,TRBJ2-3,NA,CASSFRASGALSTDTQYF,TGTGCCAGCAGCTTTCGGGCTAGCGGGGCTCTAAGCACAGATACGCAGTATTTT
TRBV5-6,TRBD2,TRBJ2-1,NA,CASSPRTSGHNEQFF,TGTGCCAGCAGCCCTCGGACTAGCGGGCACAATGAGCAGTTCTTC
TRBV2,NA,TRBJ2-1,few,CASSGRDTTGMLEQFF,TGTGCCAGCAGTGGACGGGACACCACGGGGATGTTGGAGCAGTTCTTC
TRBV4-2,TRBD1,TRBJ2-7,NA,CASSQTGGGSYEQYF,TGTGCCAGCAGCCAGACAGGGGGAGGATCCTACGAGCAGTACTTC
TRBV27,TRBD1,TRBJ1-6,few,CATRGTGNSPLHF,TGTGCCACCAGGGGGACAGGGAATTCACCCCTCCACTTT
TRBV27,TRBD1,TRBJ2-5,NA,CASSRTGEYETQYF,TGTGCCAGCAGCCGGACAGGGGAGTATGAGACCCAGTACTTC
TRBV27,NA,TRBJ2-1,NA,CASSPRTGLEQFF,TGTGCCAGCAGTCCCCGGACCGGCCTGGAGCAGTTCTTC
TRBV2,TRBD1,TRBJ1-1,NA,CASRTVPGQGSNTEAFF,TGTGCCAGCAGGACCGTCCCGGGACAGGGATCGAACACTGAAGCTTTCTTT
TRBV7-9,NA,TRBJ1-1,NA,CASRGNGGKAEAFF,TGTGCCAGCAGGGGTAACGGTGGTAAGGCTGAAGCTTTCTTT
TRBV4-3,TRBD1,TRBJ1-4,NA,CASSQEPPLRQGVNEKLFF,TGCGCCAGCAGCCAAGAGCCCCCGCTGCGACAGGGGGTAAATGAAAAACTGTTTTTT
TRBV12-3/TRBV12-4,NA,TRBJ2-5,few,CASSSSEEYQETQYF,TGTGCCAGCAGCTCCTCAGAGGAGTACCAAGAGACCCAGTACTTC
TRBV2,TRBD2,TRBJ2-3,few,CASSERRGGRTDTQYF,TGTGCCAGCAGTGAAAGGCGGGGGGGCCGTACAGATACGCAGTATTTT
TRBV6-5,TRBD2,TRBJ2-5,NA,CASSWLAGDQETQYF,TGTGCCAGCAGTTGGCTAGCGGGGGACCAAGAGACCCAGTACTTC
TRBV6-5,NA,TRBJ1-4,NA,CASSPGPWSEKLFF,TGTGCCAGCAGTCCGGGACCATGGAGTGAAAAACTGTTTTTT
TRBV4-3,TRBD1,TRBJ2-5,NA,CASSQRGQGGTQYF,TGCGCCAGCAGCCAGCGGGGACAGGGTGGAACCCAGTACTTC
TRBV29-1,NA,TRBJ2-3,NA,CSVRKPVTDTQYF,TGCAGCGTTCGAAAACCTGTCACAGATACGCAGTATTTT
TRBV29-1,NA,TRBJ2-1,few,CSGGEPSSYNEQFF,TGCAGCGGAGGGGAACCCAGCTCCTACAATGAGCAGTTCTTC
TRBV14,NA,TRBJ1-1,NA,CASSQGVTGNTEAFF,TGTGCCAGCAGCCAGGGGGTAACTGGGAACACTGAAGCTTTCTTT
TRBV5-1,TRBD1,TRBJ2-7,NA,CAGSSQGAVLDEQYF,TGCGCCGGCAGCTCACAGGGGGCGGTTTTAGACGAGCAGTACTTC
TRBV5-1,TRBD1,TRBJ2-7,NA,CASSSTSDRVYERYF,TGCGCCAGCAGCTCGACCTCCGACAGGGTCTACGAGCGGTACTTC
TRBV7-2,NA,TRBJ1-5,few,CASSLQGRNQPQHF,TGTGCCAGCAGCTTACAGGGGAGGAATCAGCCCCAGCATTTT
TRBV12-3/TRBV12-4,TRBD1,TRBJ1-2,NA,CASSPNRGEGYTF,TGTGCCAGCAGTCCGAACAGGGGTGAGGGCTACACCTTC
TRBV7-9,NA,TRBJ1-1,NA,CASNLGYGDTEAFF,TGTGCCAGCAACTTAGGTTACGGGGACACTGAAGCTTTCTTT
TRBV20-1,NA,TRBJ2-4,few,CSAIPTGLTKNIQYF,TGCAGTGCTATTCCGACAGGACTAACCAAAAACATTCAGTACTTC
TRBV7-9,TRBD1,TRBJ1-2,few,CASSLRTGQTYGYTF,TGTGCCAGCAGCTTAAGGACGGGACAGACCTATGGCTACACCTTC
TRBV19,NA,TRBJ2-3,once,CASSYRQSSTDTQYF,TGTGCCAGTAGTTATCGACAGTCTAGCACAGATACGCAGTATTTT
TRBV20-1,NA,TRBJ2-7,NA,CSARVRVLEQYF,TGCAGTGCTAGAGTTCGGGTTTTGGAGCAGTACTTC
TRBV7-2,NA,TRBJ2-7,few,CASSLSLGPVASYEQYF,TGTGCCAGCAGCTTATCCCTCGGGCCGGTAGCCTCCTACGAGCAGTACTTC
TRBV2,NA,TRBJ2-7,NA,CASKERPEGSYEQYF,TGTGCCAGCAAGGAACGTCCGGAGGGGTCATACGAGCAGTACTTC